This T cell receptor (beta chain) was obtained from a study of immune cell composition in non-small cell lung cancer. General study findings and limits: Squamous carcinomas (approximately 75%) more often had tumour-associated clones >0.5% than adenocarcinomas (approximately 35%).

About this clone: Its cognate antigen is unknown.

Sequencing was performed with immunoSEQ multiplex PCR; in TCRdb, only in-frame clones are kept and a portion is missing. This sample has about 10,000 clones; 55% to 75% occur once, and the top ten carry over 8%. Template was genomic DNA from frozen, unsorted single-cell suspensions. Material for sequencing was lung tumor tissue. The receptor comes from a human donor with non-small cell lung cancer.

The CDR3 DNA reads as TGTGCCAGCTCAGGCAGTTCGAACACTGAAGCTTTCTTT. This sequence encodes CASSGSSNTEAFF. The chain links TRBV18 to TRBJ1-1; no reliable D call. Germline V lookup: CDR1 KGHSH, CDR2 LQKENI. This CDR3 is 13 amino acids long. With 5 bases removed from V and 1 base from J, the gap between germline ends came to 8 bases.